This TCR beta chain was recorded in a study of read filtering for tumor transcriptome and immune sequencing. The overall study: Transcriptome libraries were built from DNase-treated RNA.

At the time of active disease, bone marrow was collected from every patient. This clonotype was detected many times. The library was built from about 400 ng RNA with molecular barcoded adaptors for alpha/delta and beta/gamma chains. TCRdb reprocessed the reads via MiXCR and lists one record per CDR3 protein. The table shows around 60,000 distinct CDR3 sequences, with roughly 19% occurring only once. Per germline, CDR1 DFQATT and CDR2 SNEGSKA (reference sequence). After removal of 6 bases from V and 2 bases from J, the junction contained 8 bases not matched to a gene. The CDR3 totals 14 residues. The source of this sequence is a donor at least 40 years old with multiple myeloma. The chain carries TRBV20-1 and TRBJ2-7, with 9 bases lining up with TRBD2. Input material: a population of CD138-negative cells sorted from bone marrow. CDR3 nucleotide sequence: TGCAGTGCCCGACTAGCGGACCTTCCCTACGAGCAGTACTTC. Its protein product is CSARLADLPYEQYF.